These 27 T cell receptor beta chains originate from one sample sequenced in a study of cytomegalovirus exposure and HLA in healthy donors. Researchers ran the PCR with 60 Vbeta and 13 Jbeta primers. The method was immunoSEQ multiplex PCR; TCRdb's version includes in-frame clones alone and lacks a portion of them. The table has 60,000 to 80,000 clones, 60% to 80% seen once; the top ten hold around 2.9%. The sequenced sample consisted of PBMCs. The receptor source for this set is a girl under 18 in good health and CMV-seropositive.

The gene calls are TRBV25-1 and TRBJ1-2; D unresolved. CDR3 length equals 14 residues. V was trimmed by 1 base and J by 8 bases, leaving 14 bases between them. Germline V gene data show CDR1 as MGHDK and CDR2 as SYGVNS. This CDR3 is CASSESRLGEGYTF. The CDR3 nucleotides read TGTGCCAGCAGTGAATCACGGCTCGGGGAGGGCTACACCTTC.

The chain carries TRBV5-1 and TRBJ1-4, with 8 bases aligning to TRBD1. Trimming removed 0 bases from V and 12 bases from J; junction bases left unmatched: 10. CDR3 length equals 15 residues. Germline CDR1 reads SGHRS; CDR2 reads YFSETQ. The DNA of the CDR3 is TGCGCCAGCAGCTTGGATAGTCAGGGGGCGATGGAACTGTTTTTT. Amino acid sequence: CASSLDSQGAMELFF.

The rearrangement joins TRBV28 to TRBJ2-1; D unclear. Trimming removed 2 bases from V and 0 bases from J, with 8 bases in between. CDR3 length equals 15 residues. CDR1 is MDHEN, CDR2 SYDVKM, per germline. The CDR3 DNA reads as TGTGCCAGCAGTTTAGGGCAACACTCCTACAATGAGCAGTTCTTC. Its translation: CASSLGQHSYNEQFF.

This clone has just a few counts. The CDR3 DNA sequence: TGTGCCAGCAGTCGGGGACTAGCGGGAGCTAGCACAGATACGCAGTATTTT. Translation gives CASSRGLAGASTDTQYF. The chain links TRBV5-4 to TRBJ2-3; 14 nucleotides agree with TRBD2. The germline V gene encodes CDR1 SGHNT and CDR2 YYREEE (reference sequence). The CDR3 contains 17 residues. With 5 bases clipped from V and 0 bases from J, the junction kept 5 bases outside the gene matches.

The V and J genes are TRBV30 and TRBJ2-2; D is uncertain. The CDR3 runs to 16 residues. V lost 4 bases and J lost 3, with 18 bases in between. The germline gives CDR1 GTSNPN, CDR2 SVGIG (reference sequence). CDR3 in amino acids: CAWTPYPDKYTGELFF. The DNA for the CDR3 is TGTGCCTGGACCCCCTACCCTGACAAGTACACCGGGGAGCTGTTTTTT.

The rearrangement links TRBV14 to TRBJ2-3, with TRBD1 matching 9 bases. This CDR3 spans 17 amino acids. V lost 3 bases and J lost 4; bases outside the gene matches: 11. Germline V CDR1 and CDR2: SGHDN, FVKESK. The CDR3 sequence is CASSHQPGQGIADTQYF. DNA for the CDR3: TGTGCCAGCAGCCATCAACCGGGACAGGGTATCGCAGATACGCAGTATTTT.

This clone showed up just a few times. The chain is built from TRBV19 and TRBJ2-7; D uncertain. CDR1 and CDR2 from the germline V gene are LNHDA and SQIVND (reference sequence). This CDR3 comprises 14 residues. V was pared by 3 bases and J by 6 bases, with 15 bases between. The CDR3 DNA follows: TGTGCCAGTAGTATGGTACCAAGGAGCTCCGAGCAGTACTTC. Amino acids: CASSMVPRSSEQYF.

This clone was counted only a few times. The rearrangement links TRBV5-6 to TRBJ1-4, with D tentatively TRBD1 (5 bases). Trimming removed 4 bases at V and 7 bases at J, with 14 bases between. The germline gives CDR1 SGHDT, CDR2 YYEEEE. The CDR3 extends over 14 amino acids. The CDR3 sequence: CASSHDSLGEKLFF. The CDR3 coding sequence is TGTGCCAGCAGCCACGACAGTTTAGGTGAAAAACTGTTTTTT.

The gene calls are TRBV30 and TRBJ1-1; 10 bases are a match to TRBD1. CDR1 and CDR2 from the germline V gene are GTSNPN and SVGIG (reference sequence). The CDR3 runs to 11 residues. V lost 2 bases, J lost 10 bases, and 1 base stayed unmatched. The CDR3 coding sequence is TGTGCCTGGAGTAGGGACAGGGGAGCTTTCTTT. Translation: CAWSRDRGAFF.

The J gene is TRBJ2-7, the V gene TRBV10-3, with 7 bases matching TRBD2. The CDR3 runs to 15 residues. V lost 9 bases and J lost 6; bases outside the gene matches: 17. The germline CDR1 and CDR2 sequences are ENHRY and SYGVKD. The CDR3, as DNA: TGTGCCATAAACCCGGGAGGCGGGAGAGGTTCCGAGCAGTACTTC. It yields the protein CAINPGGGRGSEQYF.

This clone was seen more than once but under ten times. The chain combines TRBV6-1 with TRBJ1-1; D possibly corresponds to TRBD1 (5 bases). This CDR3 is 12 amino acids long. In germline, CDR1 is MNHNS, CDR2 SASEGT. Trimming took 7 bases from V and 1 from J, leaving 7 bases between them. CDR3 in amino acids: CASTRENTEAFF. In nucleotides, the CDR3 is TGTGCCAGCACCAGGGAGAACACTGAAGCTTTCTTT.

In its sample, this clone was seen a few times. The rearrangement links TRBV28 to TRBJ1-1; D unclear. The CDR3 has 11 residues. Trimming removed 7 bases at V and 3 bases at J, with 6 bases between. Per the germline V gene, CDR1 is MDHEN and CDR2 is SYDVKM. Here the CDR3 reads CASIEDTEAFF. CDR3 coding DNA: TGTGCCAGCATTGAGGACACTGAAGCTTTCTTT.

The V call is TRBV28, the J call TRBJ1-1; no definite D call. From germline, CDR1 is MDHEN and CDR2 SYDVKM. Trimming removed 8 bases at V and 7 bases at J, with 8 bases between. There are 10 residues in the CDR3. This CDR3 reads CASSGVEAFF. Here the CDR3 DNA reads TGTGCCAGCTCCGGGGTTGAAGCTTTCTTT. The full variable domain, completed using reference TRBV28 and TRBJ1-1, is DVKVTQSSRYLVKRTGEKVFLECVQDMDHENMFWYRQDPGLGLRLIYFSYDVKMKEKGDIPEGYSVSREKKERFSLILESASTNQTSMYLCASSGVEAFFGQGTRLTVV.

The count of this clone is one. The J gene is TRBJ2-7, the V gene TRBV15; D is perhaps TRBD2 (6 bases). The CDR3 spans 14 residues. Germline CDR1 and CDR2: LNHNV and YYDKDF (reference sequence). The V gene lost 5 bases and the J gene lost 2 bases, with 13 bases spanning the gap. The CDR3 DNA follows: TGTGCCACCAGCGAAAAGGACTATGCCTACGAGCAGTACTTC. It yields the protein CATSEKDYAYEQYF.

This clone appeared a few times. CDR3 residues: CASSLSSIQGPDTQYF. CDR3 in DNA: TGTGCCAGCAGCTTAAGTTCCATTCAGGGTCCAGATACGCAGTATTTT. This chain uses TRBV7-6 with TRBJ2-3; TRBD1 is a possible D gene (5 bases). Germline loops: CDR1 SGHVS, CDR2 FNYEAQ. The ends were cut back, 2 bases at V and 4 bases at J, with 16 bases in the middle. The CDR3 loop spans 16 amino acids. The full variable domain, its missing parts supplied by reference TRBV7-6 and TRBJ2-3, is GAGVSQSPRYKVTKRGQDVALRCDPISGHVSLYWYRQALGQGPEFLTYFNYEAQQDKSGLPNDRFSAERPEGSISTLTIQRTEQRDSAMYRCASSLSSIQGPDTQYFGPGTRLTVL.

This clone appeared a few times. This chain links TRBV29-1 with TRBJ2-5, with D possibly being TRBD1 (7 bases). Trimming removed 7 bases at V and 7 bases at J, with 28 bases between. The germline gives CDR1 SQVTM, CDR2 ANQGSEA. CDR3 length: 16 residues. The CDR3 sequence is CSAEWRDSRTYRTQYF. In DNA, the CDR3 is TGCAGCGCGGAATGGAGGGACAGTCGAACCTATAGGACCCAGTACTTC.

CDR3 DNA: TGTGCCAGCAACTTGGACAGGGTTGATACGCAGTATTTT. This sequence encodes CASNLDRVDTQYF. The J gene is TRBJ2-3, the V gene TRBV28; 8 bases map to TRBD1. This CDR3 has 13 amino acids. V was clipped by 7 bases and J by 6 bases; unmatched bases: 6. Germline V CDR1 and CDR2: MDHEN, SYDVKM.

The chain has TRBV7-2 and TRBJ1-2, with TRBD1 matching over 7 bases. The CDR3 length is 13 residues. Germline assignment: CDR1 SGHTA and CDR2 FQGNSA. V lost 1 base, J lost 8 bases, and 4 bases stayed unmatched. CDR3 nucleotides: TGTGCCAGCAGCTTAGAAAGGGGGCGAGGCTACACCTTC. It yields the protein CASSLERGRGYTF.

The genes are TRBV7-8 and TRBJ2-1, with a possible D match to TRBD2 (5 bases). Trimming left V 5 bases short and J 4 bases short, with 12 bases between. Germline V gene sequence: CDR1 SGHVS, CDR2 FQNEAQ. The CDR3 spans 14 residues. The CDR3 nucleotides read TGTGCCAGCAGCCTGGACTCTTCTTACAATGAGCAGTTCTTC. Protein: CASSLDSSYNEQFF.

The CDR3 region has the DNA TGTGCCTGGAATCCACAGGGATCCAGCTACGAGCAGTACTTC. This gives the protein CAWNPQGSSYEQYF. The V gene is TRBV30, the J gene TRBJ2-7; tentatively, D is TRBD1 (6 bases). The CDR3 runs 14 residues. Trimming took 4 bases from V and 3 from J, leaving 16 bases between them. The germline V gene encodes CDR1 GTSNPN and CDR2 SVGIG (reference sequence).

The genes are TRBV13 and TRBJ2-5, with D perhaps matching TRBD2 (5 bases). Germline V lookup: CDR1 PRHDT, CDR2 FYEKMQ (reference sequence). The ends were cut back, 4 bases at V and 2 bases at J, with 23 bases in the middle. The CDR3 is 18 amino acids. CDR3 bases: TGTGCCAGCAGCTATTCGGTCGAGGGTTCCAACATACAAGAGACCCAGTACTTC. The encoded protein is CASSYSVEGSNIQETQYF. Based on the CDR3 plus reference TRBV13 and TRBJ2-5, the full variable domain is AAGVIQSPRHLIKEKRETATLKCYPIPRHDTVYWYQQGPGQDPQFLISFYEKMQSDKGSIPDRFSAQQFSDYHSELNMSSLELGDSALYFCASSYSVEGSNIQETQYFGPGTRLLVL.

The rearrangement links TRBV6-1 to TRBJ2-2; no firm D call. Germline values: CDR1 MNHNS, CDR2 SASEGT. V shed 6 bases and J shed 4 bases, with 12 bases lying between them. CDR3 length equals 14 residues. The CDR3 here is CASSMSVGTGELFF. CDR3 nucleotide sequence: TGTGCCAGCAGCATGTCGGTCGGCACCGGGGAGCTGTTTTTT.

This clone was seen a handful of times. The V and J genes are TRBV6-1 and TRBJ1-6; 9 nucleotides agree with TRBD1. J lost 8 bases, V lost 7 bases, and 9 bases had no gene match. Germline V gene data show CDR1 as MNHNS and CDR2 as SASEGT. CDR3 length equals 15 residues. The CDR3 protein is CASMRTGASDSPLHF. DNA for the CDR3: TGTGCCAGCATGCGGACAGGGGCAAGTGATTCACCCCTCCACTTT.

This clone was found once. J is TRBJ1-3 and V is TRBV6-1, with D maybe TRBD1 (6 bases). The CDR3 spans 13 residues. V lost 6 bases to trimming and J lost 8 bases, with 14 bases between them. Per the germline V gene, CDR1 is MNHNS and CDR2 is SASEGT. As DNA, the CDR3 is TGTGCCAGCAGAACAGGGTATCGCGACACCATATATTTT. This translates into CASRTGYRDTIYF.

This rearrangement joins TRBV25-1 to TRBJ1-5; D is undetermined. Germline V gene sequence: CDR1 MGHDK, CDR2 SYGVNS. The CDR3 runs to 16 residues. V lost 1 base and J lost 0, with 10 bases in between. The CDR3: CASSEWEGYSNQPQHF. Here the CDR3 DNA reads TGTGCCAGCAGTGAATGGGAGGGATATAGCAATCAGCCCCAGCATTTT.

This clone has only a few counts. The gene calls are TRBV6-6 and TRBJ2-5; D perhaps matches TRBD2 (6 bases). The V end was cut by 0 bases, the J end by 4 bases, with 12 bases between. Germline CDR1 MNHNY, CDR2 SVGAGI (reference sequence). The CDR3 consists of 15 residues. CDR3 sequence (DNA): TGTGCCAGCAGTTACTCGACTAGGAGGAGAGAGACCCAGTACTTC. Translated, it gives CASSYSTRRRETQYF.

CDR3 residues: CASSLGQGGRFGELFF. The CDR3 DNA sequence: TGCGCCAGCAGCCTGGGGCAGGGAGGGCGCTTCGGGGAGCTGTTTTTT. The V gene is TRBV5-1, the J gene TRBJ2-2; 7 nucleotides agree with TRBD2. J gave up 7 bases and V 4 bases, and 13 bases lay outside the gene matches. CDR3 size: 16 residues. Germline loops: CDR1 SGHRS, CDR2 YFSETQ.